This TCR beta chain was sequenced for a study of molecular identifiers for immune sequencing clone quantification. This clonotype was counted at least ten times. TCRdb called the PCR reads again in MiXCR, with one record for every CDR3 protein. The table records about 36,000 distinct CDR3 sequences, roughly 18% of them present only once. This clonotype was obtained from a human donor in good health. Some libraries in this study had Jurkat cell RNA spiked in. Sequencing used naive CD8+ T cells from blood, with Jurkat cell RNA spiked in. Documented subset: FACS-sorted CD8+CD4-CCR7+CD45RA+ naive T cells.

This CDR3 is CASSLFDSLNEQYF. The CDR3 DNA follows: TGTGCCAGCAGTTTATTCGACAGTCTGAACGAGCAGTACTTC. The rearrangement uses TRBV28 and TRBJ2-7; tentatively, D is TRBD1 (5 bases). The germline V gene has CDR1 MDHEN and CDR2 SYDVKM. The CDR3 runs 14 residues. Trimming cost V 1 base and J 5 bases, with 12 bases left between them.